This TCR beta chain was found in a study of early T cells in non-severe SARS-CoV-2 infection. Whole-study context: Bulk RNA isolated from unsorted whole blood underwent sequencing; chains were not paired.

Each single cDNA molecule received a unique molecular identifier. One entry per CDR3 protein results from TCRdb running MiXCR on the 5' RACE reads. Among fewer than 75,000 distinct CDR3 sequences listed, more than 15% were seen once. Study findings and constraints: Matching results from VDJdb favored anti-spike CD8 responses, leaving private and CD4 specificities undetected.

This clonotype was observed a few times. Its target is not known. Germline V CDR1 and CDR2: SQVTM, ANQGSEA. The CDR3 sequence is 13 residues long. J gave up 6 bases and V 2 bases, and 0 bases lay outside the gene matches. This sequence was found in an adult who was a healthcare worker with PCR-confirmed SARS-CoV-2 infection or an uninfected control (not recorded which). V usage is TRBV29-1 and J usage is TRBJ2-2; 10 positions match TRBD2. Sequences were derived from whole blood, sampled at baseline. The CDR3 region is CSVETSGAGELFF. CDR3 nucleotides: TGCAGCGTTGAAACTAGCGGGGCCGGGGAGCTGTTTTTT.